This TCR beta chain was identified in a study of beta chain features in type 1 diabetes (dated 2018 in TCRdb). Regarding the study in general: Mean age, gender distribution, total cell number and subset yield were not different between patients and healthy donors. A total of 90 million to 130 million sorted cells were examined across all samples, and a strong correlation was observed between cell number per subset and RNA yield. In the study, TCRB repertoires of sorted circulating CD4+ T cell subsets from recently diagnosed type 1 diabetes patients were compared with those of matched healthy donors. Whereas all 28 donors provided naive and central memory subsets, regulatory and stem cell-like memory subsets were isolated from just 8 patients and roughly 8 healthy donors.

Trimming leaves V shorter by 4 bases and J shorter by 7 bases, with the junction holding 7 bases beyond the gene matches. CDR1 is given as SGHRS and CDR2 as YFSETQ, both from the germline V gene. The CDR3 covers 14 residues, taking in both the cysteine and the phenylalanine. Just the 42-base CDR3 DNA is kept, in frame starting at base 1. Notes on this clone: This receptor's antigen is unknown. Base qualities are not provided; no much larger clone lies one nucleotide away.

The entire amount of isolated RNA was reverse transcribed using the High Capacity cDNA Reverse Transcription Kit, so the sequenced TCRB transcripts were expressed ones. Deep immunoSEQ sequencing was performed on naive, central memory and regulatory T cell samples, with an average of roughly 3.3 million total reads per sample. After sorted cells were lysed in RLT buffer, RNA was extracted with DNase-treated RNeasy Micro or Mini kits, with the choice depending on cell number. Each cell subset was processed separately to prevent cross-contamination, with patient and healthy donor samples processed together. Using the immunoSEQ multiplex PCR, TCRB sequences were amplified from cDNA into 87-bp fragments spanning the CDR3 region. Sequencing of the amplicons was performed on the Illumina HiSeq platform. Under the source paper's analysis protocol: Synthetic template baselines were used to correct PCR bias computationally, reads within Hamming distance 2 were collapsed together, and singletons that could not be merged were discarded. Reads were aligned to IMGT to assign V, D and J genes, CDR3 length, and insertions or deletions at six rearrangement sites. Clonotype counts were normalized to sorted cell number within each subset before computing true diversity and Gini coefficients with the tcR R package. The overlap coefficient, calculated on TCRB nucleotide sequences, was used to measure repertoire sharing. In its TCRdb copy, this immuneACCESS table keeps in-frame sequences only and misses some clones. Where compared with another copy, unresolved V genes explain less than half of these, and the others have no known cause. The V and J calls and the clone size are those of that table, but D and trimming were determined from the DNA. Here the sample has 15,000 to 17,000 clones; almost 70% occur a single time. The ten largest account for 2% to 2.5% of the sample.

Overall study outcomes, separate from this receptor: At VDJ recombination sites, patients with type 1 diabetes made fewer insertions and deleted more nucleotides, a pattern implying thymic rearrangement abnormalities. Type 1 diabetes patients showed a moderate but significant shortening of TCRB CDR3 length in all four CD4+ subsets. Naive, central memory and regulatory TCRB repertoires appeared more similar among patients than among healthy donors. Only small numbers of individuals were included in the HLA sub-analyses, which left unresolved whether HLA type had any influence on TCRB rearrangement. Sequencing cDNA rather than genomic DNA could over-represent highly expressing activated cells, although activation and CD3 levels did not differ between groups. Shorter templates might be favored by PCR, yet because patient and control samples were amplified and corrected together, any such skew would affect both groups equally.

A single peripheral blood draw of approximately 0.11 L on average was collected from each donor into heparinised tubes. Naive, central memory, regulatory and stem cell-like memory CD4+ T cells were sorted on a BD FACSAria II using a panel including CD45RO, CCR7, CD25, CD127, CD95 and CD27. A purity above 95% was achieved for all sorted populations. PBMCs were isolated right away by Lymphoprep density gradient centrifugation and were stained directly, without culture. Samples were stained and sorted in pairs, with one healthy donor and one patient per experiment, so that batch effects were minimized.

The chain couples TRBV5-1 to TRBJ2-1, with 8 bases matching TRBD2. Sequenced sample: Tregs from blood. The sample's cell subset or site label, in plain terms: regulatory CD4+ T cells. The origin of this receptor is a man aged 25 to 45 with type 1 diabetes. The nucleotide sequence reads TGCGCCAGCAGCGGGAGTACTAGCGGAAATGAGCAGTTCTTC. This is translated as CASSGSTSGNEQFF. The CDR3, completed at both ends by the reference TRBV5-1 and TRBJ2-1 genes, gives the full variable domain KAGVTQTPRYLIKTRGQQVTLSCSPISGHRSVSWYQQTPGQGLQFLFEYFSETQRNKGNFPGRFSGRQFSNSRSEMNVSTLELGDSALYLCASSGSTSGNEQFFGPGTRLTVL.